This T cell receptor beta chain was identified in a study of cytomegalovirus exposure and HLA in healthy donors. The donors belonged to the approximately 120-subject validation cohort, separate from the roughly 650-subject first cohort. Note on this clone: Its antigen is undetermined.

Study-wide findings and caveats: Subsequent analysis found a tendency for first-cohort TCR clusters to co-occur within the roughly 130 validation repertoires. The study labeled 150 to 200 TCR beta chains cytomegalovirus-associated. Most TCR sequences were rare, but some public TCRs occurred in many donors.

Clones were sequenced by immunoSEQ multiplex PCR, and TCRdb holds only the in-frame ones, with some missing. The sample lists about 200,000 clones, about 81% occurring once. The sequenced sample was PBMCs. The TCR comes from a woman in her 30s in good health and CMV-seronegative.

The CDR3 reads CASSLLAVYNEQFF. In DNA form, the CDR3 reads TGTGCCAGCAGCCTACTAGCGGTATACAATGAGCAGTTCTTC. V gene TRBV27 combines with J gene TRBJ2-1; 8 nucleotides match TRBD2. Germline trimming cut 6 bases from V and 4 bases from J; bases unmatched to any gene: 5. The CDR3 length is 14 residues. Per the germline V gene, CDR1 is MNHEY and CDR2 is SMNVEV (reference sequence).